This T cell receptor (beta chain) comes out of a study of T cell repertoires in cytomegalovirus infection. Whole-study context: Selected CMV epitopes included recently identified HLA-C-restricted ones as well as well-studied HLA-B-restricted ones. Public TCR beta signatures indicated both CMV infection and matching HLA type. The study, taken as a whole, reports: It was HLA-C-restricted CMV-specific TCR beta clonotypes that dominated the response ex vivo. Cumulative frequency of public TCR beta families picked out carriers of CMV plus the relevant HLA.

Comments on this clonotype: Its antigen is unknown.

Germline V lookup: CDR1 LNHDA, CDR2 SQIVND (reference sequence). There are 16 residues in the CDR3. Trimming left V 2 bases short and J 0 bases short, with 10 bases between. TCRdb independently ran MiXCR on the reads; one entry per CDR3 protein. The sample has 700,000 to 900,000 distinct CDR3 sequences; 25% to 35% are singletons. The chain uses TRBV19 and TRBJ2-2, with D uncertain. The TCR sequence derives from a human donor in good health (CMV status not recorded). Some clones in this sample may be carry-over from other donors' samples. Sequenced material: cultured CD8+ T cells from PBMCs, taken from culture after CMV antigen stimulation. CDR3 region: CASSIRLFANTGELFF. The CDR3 nucleotides are TGTGCCAGTAGTATACGTCTCTTCGCGAACACCGGGGAGCTGTTTTTT.